The 22 T cell receptor beta chains reported below all come from one sample, sequenced in a study of neurological immune-mediated disorders. MiXCR, applied by TCRdb to the 5' RACE reads, yields one record per CDR3 protein. This sample yields tens of thousands of distinct CDR3 sequences, of which 3% to 4% are seen a single time; around 3.1% belongs to the top ten. Sequencing input: PBMCs. These receptors were taken from a woman aged 50 to 60 with multiple sclerosis.

At least ten counts were recorded for this clonotype. The gene calls are TRBV10-3 and TRBJ2-3; tentatively, D is TRBD1 (5 bases). V was clipped by 0 bases and J by 2 bases, with 6 bases between them. Germline values: CDR1 ENHRY, CDR2 SYGVKD. CDR3 length: 14 amino acids. CDR3 nucleotides: TGTGCCATCAGTGAGTCGACAGACACAGATACGCAGTATTTT. It is translated as CAISESTDTDTQYF.

This clonotype came up many times. V and J are TRBV5-1 and TRBJ2-3, with D possibly being TRBD2 (5 bases). Germline lookup yields CDR1 SGHRS and CDR2 YFSETQ. With 9 bases removed from V and 8 bases from J, the gap between germline ends came to 16 bases. CDR3 length: 12 amino acids. CDR3 sequence reads: CATSDPAGTQYF. CDR3 nucleotides: TGCGCCACCTCAGATCCTGCGGGTACGCAGTATTTT.

The table lists this clonotype with many counts. The chain combines TRBV20-1 with TRBJ2-2; 15 nucleotides align to TRBD2. The CDR3 contains 17 residues. The germline V gene has CDR1 DFQATT and CDR2 SNEGSKA (reference sequence). The J segment lost 3 bases and the V segment lost 4 bases, leaving 6 bases of the junction unmatched. CDR3 residues: CSATGLAGGPHTGELFF. The CDR3 DNA reads as TGCAGTGCTACCGGACTAGCGGGGGGGCCTCACACCGGGGAGCTGTTTTTT.

This sequence joins TRBV4-1 and TRBJ2-2; TRBD2 aligns across 14 bases. The junction had 1 base not matched to a gene; V was cut back by 1 base and J by 6 bases. CDR1 and CDR2 (germline): MGHRA, YSYEKL. There are 16 residues in the CDR3. This chain's CDR3 is CASSQGLAGGPGELFF. CDR3 nucleotide sequence: TGCGCCAGCAGCCAAGGACTAGCGGGGGGGCCCGGGGAGCTGTTTTTT.

This clonotype has ten or more counts. This chain connects TRBV6-6 to TRBJ1-1, with 7 bases fitting TRBD1. The germline V gene encodes CDR1 MNHNY and CDR2 SVGAGI (reference sequence). The CDR3 runs to 14 residues. The V segment lost 2 bases and the J segment 0 bases; nucleotides outside the gene matches: 0. The CDR3 DNA is TGTGCCAGCAGTTACCAGGGGGTGAACACTGAAGCTTTCTTT. Encoded protein: CASSYQGVNTEAFF.

CDR3 amino acids: CASSLARGIYGYTF. Written as DNA, the CDR3 is TGTGCCAGCAGTTTGGCCCGGGGGATCTATGGCTACACCTTC. The chain has TRBV12-3 or TRBV12-4 and TRBJ1-2; the D gene is possibly TRBD1 (5 bases). CDR3 length: 14 residues. The V end was cut by 3 bases, the J end by 4 bases, with 12 bases between.

This clonotype was observed at least ten times. This chain joins TRBV5-1 and TRBJ1-1, with 10 bases lining up with TRBD1. This CDR3 is 15 amino acids long. The junction had 0 bases not matched to a gene; V was cut back by 0 bases and J by 1 base. Germline CDR1 and CDR2: SGHRS and YFSETQ. CDR3 loop: CASSLGTGGNTEAFF. The DNA of the CDR3 is TGCGCCAGCAGCTTGGGGACAGGGGGGAACACTGAAGCTTTCTTT.

There are many counts of this clonotype. The rearrangement uses TRBV7-2 and TRBJ2-7, with D perhaps matching TRBD1 (6 bases). The germline V and J ends were trimmed by 1 base and 0 bases, with 13 bases remaining between them. Germline values: CDR1 SGHTA, CDR2 FQGNSA. The CDR3 loop spans 16 amino acids. The CDR3 here is CASSLEGQPYSYEQYF. CDR3 coding DNA: TGTGCCAGCAGCTTAGAAGGACAGCCCTACTCCTACGAGCAGTACTTC.

This clonotype turned up a few times. Lacking the conserved final phenylalanine or tryptophan, this CDR3 likely reflects a read error. The gene calls are TRBV7-2 and TRBJ1-2, with no clear D. The CDR3 runs 15 residues. V was shortened by 4 bases and J by 2 bases, with 14 bases between the two germline ends. Germline values: CDR1 SGHTA, CDR2 FQGNSA. As DNA, the CDR3 is TGTGCCAGCAGCTACAAACCGCAGGTGAACTATGGCTACACCAAC. It encodes CASSYKPQVNYGYTN.

This clonotype was picked up many times. The gene calls are TRBV7-2 and TRBJ2-1; D remains unclear. CDR1 is SGHTA and CDR2 is FQGNSA in the germline V gene. The V and J ends lost 5 bases and 9 bases respectively, with 11 bases between them. This CDR3 has 12 residues. The CDR3 sequence is CASSRLVGEQFF. In DNA form, the CDR3 reads TGTGCCAGCAGCCGTCTTGTTGGTGAGCAGTTCTTC.

This clonotype showed up many times. The CDR3 reads CASSFTGKGYTF. The CDR3, as DNA: TGTGCCAGCAGTTTTACGGGGAAAGGCTACACCTTC. The rearrangement joins TRBV12-3 or TRBV12-4 to TRBJ1-2; no clear D gene. Deletions cut 3 bases from V and 8 bases from J, with 10 bases between. The CDR3 consists of 12 residues.

This clonotype showed up many times. V usage is TRBV5-1 and J usage is TRBJ2-4; a possible D gene is TRBD1 (6 bases). Germline V gives CDR1 SGHRS, CDR2 YFSETQ. There are 15 residues in the CDR3. Deletions cut 4 bases from V and 0 bases from J, with 11 bases between. Here the CDR3 DNA reads TGCGCCAGCAGCGCCGGACAGTCAGCCAAAAACATTCAGTACTTC. Protein product: CASSAGQSAKNIQYF.

This clonotype came up many times. The chain carries TRBV7-9 and TRBJ2-7, with no clear D. CDR3 length: 13 residues. Germline assignment: CDR1 SEHNR and CDR2 FQNEAQ (reference sequence). Trimming left V 1 base short and J 5 bases short, with 9 bases between. CDR3 loop: CASSLVRNNEQYF. CDR3 nucleotides: TGTGCCAGCAGCTTAGTTAGGAATAACGAGCAGTACTTC.

This clonotype was picked up many times. The V call is TRBV7-3, the J call TRBJ2-3; 14 bases are shared with TRBD2. Trimming took 3 bases from V and 0 from J; bases not matched to a gene: 14. CDR1 and CDR2 (germline): SGHTA, FQGTGA. The CDR3 is made up of 21 amino acids. CDR3 nucleotide sequence: TGTGCCAGCAGCTTCTTCGGGACTAGCGGGGGATCACCTCCTAGCACAGATACGCAGTATTTT. This translates into CASSFFGTSGGSPPSTDTQYF. The whole variable domain, remainder taken from reference TRBV7-3 and TRBJ2-3, is GAGVSQTPSNKVTEKGKYVELRCDPISGHTALYWYRQSLGQGPEFLIYFQGTGAADDSGLPNDRFFAVRPEGSVSTLKIQRTERGDSAVYLCASSFFGTSGGSPPSTDTQYFGPGTRLTVL.

This clonotype was recorded at least ten times. V usage is TRBV7-9 and J usage is TRBJ2-3; D possibly corresponds to TRBD1 (6 bases). The V and J ends lost 1 base and 6 bases respectively, with 11 bases between them. This CDR3 contains 14 residues. Germline V gives CDR1 SEHNR, CDR2 FQNEAQ (reference sequence). The CDR3 sequence: CASSLVQGTDTQYF. The CDR3 DNA follows: TGTGCCAGCAGCTTAGTACAGGGTACGGATACGCAGTATTTT.

This clonotype has ten or more counts. V and J are TRBV28 and TRBJ1-4; D gene ambiguous. The germline V and J ends were trimmed by 1 base and 2 bases, with 5 bases remaining between them. This CDR3 spans 14 amino acids. Germline V CDR1 and CDR2: MDHEN, SYDVKM. CDR3 in amino acids: CASSLFGTNEKLFF. The CDR3 DNA sequence: TGTGCCAGCAGTTTATTTGGTACTAATGAAAAACTGTTTTTT. The variable domain in full, completed from reference TRBV28 and TRBJ1-4, reads DVKVTQSSRYLVKRTGEKVFLECVQDMDHENMFWYRQDPGLGLRLIYFSYDVKMKEKGDIPEGYSVSREKKERFSLILESASTNQTSMYLCASSLFGTNEKLFFGSGTQLSVL.

This clonotype appeared many times. V and J are TRBV29-1 and TRBJ2-3; 9 positions agree with TRBD2. CDR3 size: 18 residues. Germline-derived CDR1 and CDR2 are SQVTM and ANQGSEA. V shed 1 base and J 4 bases; nucleotides not matched to a gene: 15. CDR3 DNA sequence: TGCAGCGTTGAAGGGACCGCGGGGGGGCCGTTGATCCCAGATACGCAGTATTTT. Translating it yields CSVEGTAGGPLIPDTQYF.

This clonotype was observed at least ten times. This sequence joins TRBV20-1 and TRBJ2-2; 9 nucleotides match TRBD2. Losses at the gene ends were 5 bases for V and 2 bases for J; bases not matched to a gene: 6. This CDR3 region has 15 residues. The germline V gene has CDR1 DFQATT and CDR2 SNEGSKA (reference sequence). The CDR3 nucleotides read TGCAGTGCTTACTTAGCGGGGGCCAACACCGGGGAGCTGTTTTTT. Encoded protein: CSAYLAGANTGELFF.

This clonotype has ten or more counts. The rearrangement uses TRBV5-1 and TRBJ1-2; TRBD1 aligns across 8 bases. This CDR3 has 14 amino acids. Trimming cost V 4 bases and J 6 bases; bases outside gene matches: 8. Germline values: CDR1 SGHRS, CDR2 YFSETQ. CDR3 coding DNA: TGCGCCAGCAGCGGCCTGACAGGGGCCCATGGCTACACCTTC. The encoded protein is CASSGLTGAHGYTF.

On this clonotype: Germline is not matched at one junction end, which may reflect a read error. V usage is TRBV18 and J usage is TRBJ2-3; D possibly uses TRBD1 or TRBD2 (7 bases each). Germline values: CDR1 KGHSH, CDR2 LQKENI. The CDR3 has 13 amino acids. DNA for the CDR3: TGTGCCAGCTCCCCAGGGGGGGCAGATAAGCAGTATTTT. Translation: CASSPGGADKQYF.

This clonotype was recorded at least ten times. An end of the junction differs from the germline gene, which may be a read error. The chain has TRBV20-1 and TRBJ1-1, with 12 bases lining up with TRBD1. Germline-derived CDR1 and CDR2 are DFQATT and SNEGSKA (reference sequence). The CDR3 spans 15 residues. CDR3 amino acids: CSARDGDRGHGEAFF. CDR3 nucleotides: TGCAGTGCTCGAGACGGGGACAGGGGGCACGGTGAAGCTTTCTTT.

In its sample, this clonotype was seen many times. The chain recombines TRBV7-9 with TRBJ1-1; the D gene is possibly TRBD1 (5 bases). Trimming left V 1 base short and J 4 bases short, with 13 bases between. The CDR3 has 15 amino acids. Germline assignment: CDR1 SEHNR and CDR2 FQNEAQ (reference sequence). The CDR3 is CASSLGGTQITEAFF. The CDR3 nucleotides are TGTGCCAGCAGCTTAGGGGGGACTCAAATCACTGAAGCTTTCTTT.